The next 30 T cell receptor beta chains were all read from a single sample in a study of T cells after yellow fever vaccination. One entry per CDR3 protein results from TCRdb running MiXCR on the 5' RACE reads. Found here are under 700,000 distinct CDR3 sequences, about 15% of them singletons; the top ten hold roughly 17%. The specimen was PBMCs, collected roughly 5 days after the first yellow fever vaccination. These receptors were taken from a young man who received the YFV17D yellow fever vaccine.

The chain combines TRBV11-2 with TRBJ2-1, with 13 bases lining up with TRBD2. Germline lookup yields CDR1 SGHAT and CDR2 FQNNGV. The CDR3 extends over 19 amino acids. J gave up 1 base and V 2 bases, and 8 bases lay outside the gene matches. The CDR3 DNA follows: TGTGCCAGCAGCTTATGGGTCTCGACTAGCGGGGGGTCCTACAATGAGCAGTTCTTC. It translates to CASSLWVSTSGGSYNEQFF.

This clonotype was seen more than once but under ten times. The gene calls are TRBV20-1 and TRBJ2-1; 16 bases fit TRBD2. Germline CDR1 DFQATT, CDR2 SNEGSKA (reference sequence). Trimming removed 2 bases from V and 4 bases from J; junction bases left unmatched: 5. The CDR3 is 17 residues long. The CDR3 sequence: CSARSGTSGGAYNEQFF. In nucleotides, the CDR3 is TGCAGTGCTAGATCCGGGACTAGCGGGGGGGCATACAATGAGCAGTTCTTC.

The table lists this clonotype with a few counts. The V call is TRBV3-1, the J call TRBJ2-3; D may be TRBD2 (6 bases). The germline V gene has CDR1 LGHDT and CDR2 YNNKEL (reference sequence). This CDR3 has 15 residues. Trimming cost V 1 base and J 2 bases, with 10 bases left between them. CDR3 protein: CASSQVTSNTDTQYF. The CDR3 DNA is TGTGCCAGCAGCCAAGTAACTAGCAACACAGATACGCAGTATTTT.

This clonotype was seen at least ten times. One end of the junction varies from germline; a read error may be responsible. In DNA, the CDR3 is TGCGCCAGCAGCATGGGTCTCTGGGGCGAGCTAGTCTCCGACGAGCAGTACTTC. Translating it yields CASSMGLWGELVSDEQYF. The rearrangement uses TRBV5-1 and TRBJ2-7, with D possibly being TRBD1 (5 bases). The germline CDR1 and CDR2 sequences are SGHRS and YFSETQ. The CDR3 contains 18 residues.

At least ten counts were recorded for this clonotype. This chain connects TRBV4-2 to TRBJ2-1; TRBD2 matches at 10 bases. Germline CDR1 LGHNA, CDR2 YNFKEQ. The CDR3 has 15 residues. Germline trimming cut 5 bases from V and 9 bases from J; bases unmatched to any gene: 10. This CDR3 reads CASSSGTSELFEQFF. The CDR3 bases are TGTGCCAGCAGCAGCGGGACTAGCGAGCTCTTTGAGCAGTTCTTC.

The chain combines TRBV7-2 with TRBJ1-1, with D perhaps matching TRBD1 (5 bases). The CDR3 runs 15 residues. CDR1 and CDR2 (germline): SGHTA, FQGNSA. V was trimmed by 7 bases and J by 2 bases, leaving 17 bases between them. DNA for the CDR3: TGTGCCAGCATCCTAGGGGCAGGCCTTAACACTGAAGCTTTCTTT. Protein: CASILGAGLNTEAFF. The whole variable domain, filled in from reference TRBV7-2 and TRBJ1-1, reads GAGVSQSPSNKVTEKGKDVELRCDPISGHTALYWYRQSLGQGLEFLIYFQGNSAPDKSGLPSDRFSAERTGGSVSTLTIQRTQQEDSAVYLCASILGAGLNTEAFFGQGTRLTVV.

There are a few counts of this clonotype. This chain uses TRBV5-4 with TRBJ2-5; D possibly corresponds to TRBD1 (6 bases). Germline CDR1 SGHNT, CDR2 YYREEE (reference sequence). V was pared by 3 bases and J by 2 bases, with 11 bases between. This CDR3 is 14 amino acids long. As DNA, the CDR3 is TGTGCCAGCAGCTCCGGACAGAAACAAGAGACCCAGTACTTC. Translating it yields CASSSGQKQETQYF.

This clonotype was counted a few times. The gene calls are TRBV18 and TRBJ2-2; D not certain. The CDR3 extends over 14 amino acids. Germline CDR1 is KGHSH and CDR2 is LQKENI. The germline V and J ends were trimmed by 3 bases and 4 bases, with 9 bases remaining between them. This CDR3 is CASSPGSLTGELFF. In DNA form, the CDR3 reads TGTGCCAGCTCACCGGGTTCACTCACCGGGGAGCTGTTTTTT. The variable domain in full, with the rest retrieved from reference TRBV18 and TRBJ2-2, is NAGVMQNPRHLVRRRGQEARLRCSPMKGHSHVYWYRQLPEEGLKFMVYLQKENIIDESGMPKERFSAEFPKEGPSILRIQQVVRGDSAAYFCASSPGSLTGELFFGEGSRLTVL.

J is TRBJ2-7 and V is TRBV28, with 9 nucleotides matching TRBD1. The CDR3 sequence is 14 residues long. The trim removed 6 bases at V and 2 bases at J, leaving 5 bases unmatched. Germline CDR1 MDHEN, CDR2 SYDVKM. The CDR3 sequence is CASSRDRATYEQYF. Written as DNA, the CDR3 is TGTGCCAGCAGCCGGGACAGGGCGACCTACGAGCAGTACTTC.

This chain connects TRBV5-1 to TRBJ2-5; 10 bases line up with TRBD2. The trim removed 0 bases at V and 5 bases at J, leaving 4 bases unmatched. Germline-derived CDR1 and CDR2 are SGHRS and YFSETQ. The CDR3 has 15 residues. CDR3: CASSLVGTSDETQYF. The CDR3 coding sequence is TGCGCCAGCAGCTTGGTCGGGACTAGCGACGAGACCCAGTACTTC.

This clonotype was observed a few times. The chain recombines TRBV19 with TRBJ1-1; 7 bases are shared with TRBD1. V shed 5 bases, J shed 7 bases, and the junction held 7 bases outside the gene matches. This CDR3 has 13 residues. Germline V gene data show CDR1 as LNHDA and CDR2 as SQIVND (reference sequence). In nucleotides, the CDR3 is TGTGCCAGTAGTGAGCTTTGGACAGGTGAAGCTTTCTTT. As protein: CASSELWTGEAFF.

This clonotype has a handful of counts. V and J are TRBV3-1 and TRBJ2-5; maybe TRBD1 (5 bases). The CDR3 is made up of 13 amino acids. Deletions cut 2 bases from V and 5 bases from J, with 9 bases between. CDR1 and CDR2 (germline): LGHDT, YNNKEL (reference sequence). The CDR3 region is CASSQNRLETQYF. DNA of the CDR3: TGTGCCAGCAGCCAAAACAGGCTTGAGACCCAGTACTTC.

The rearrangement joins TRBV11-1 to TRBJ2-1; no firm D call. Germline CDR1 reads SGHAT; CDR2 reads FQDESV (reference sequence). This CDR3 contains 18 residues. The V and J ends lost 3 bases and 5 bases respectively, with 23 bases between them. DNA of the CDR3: TGTGCCAGCAGCTTTCCATGGGGTCCCACGCCCCGGGACAATGAGCAGTTCTTC. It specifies CASSFPWGPTPRDNEQFF. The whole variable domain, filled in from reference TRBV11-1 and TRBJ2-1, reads EAEVAQSPRYKITEKSQAVAFWCDPISGHATLYWYRQILGQGPELLVQFQDESVVDDSQLPKDRFSAERLKGVDSTLKIQPAELGDSAMYLCASSFPWGPTPRDNEQFFGPGTRLTVL.

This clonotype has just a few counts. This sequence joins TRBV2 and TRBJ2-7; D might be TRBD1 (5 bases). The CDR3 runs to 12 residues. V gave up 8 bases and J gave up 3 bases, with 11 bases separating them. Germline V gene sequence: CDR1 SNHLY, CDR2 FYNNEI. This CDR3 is CASGAGLYEQYV. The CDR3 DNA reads TGTGCCAGCGGGGCAGGCCTCTACGAGCAGTACGTC.

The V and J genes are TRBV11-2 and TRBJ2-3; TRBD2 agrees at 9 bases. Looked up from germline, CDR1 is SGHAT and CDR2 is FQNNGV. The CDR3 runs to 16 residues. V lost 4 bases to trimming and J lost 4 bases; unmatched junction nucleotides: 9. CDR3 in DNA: TGTGCCAGCAGCTCCGATAGCGGGGGTCTGTCAGATACGCAGTATTTT. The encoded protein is CASSSDSGGLSDTQYF.

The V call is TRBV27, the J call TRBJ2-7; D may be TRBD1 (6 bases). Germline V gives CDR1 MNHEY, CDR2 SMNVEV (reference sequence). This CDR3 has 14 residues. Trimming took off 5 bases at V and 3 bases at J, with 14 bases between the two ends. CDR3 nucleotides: TGTGCCAGCAGTGACAGGCCAGGGAGCTACGAGCAGTACTTC. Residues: CASSDRPGSYEQYF.

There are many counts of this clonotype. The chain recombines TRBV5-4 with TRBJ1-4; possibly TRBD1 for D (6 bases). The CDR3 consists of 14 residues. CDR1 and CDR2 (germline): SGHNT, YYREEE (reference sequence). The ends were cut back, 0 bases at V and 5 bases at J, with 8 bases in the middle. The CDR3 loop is CASSLAGTNEKLFF. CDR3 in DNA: TGTGCCAGCAGCTTGGCCGGGACAAATGAAAAACTGTTTTTT.

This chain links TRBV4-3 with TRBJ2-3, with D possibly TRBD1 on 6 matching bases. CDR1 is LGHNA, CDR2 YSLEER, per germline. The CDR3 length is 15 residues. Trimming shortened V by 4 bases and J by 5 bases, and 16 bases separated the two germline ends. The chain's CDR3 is CASSPTLQGVDTQYF. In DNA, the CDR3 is TGCGCCAGCAGCCCGACCTTACAGGGAGTAGATACGCAGTATTTT.

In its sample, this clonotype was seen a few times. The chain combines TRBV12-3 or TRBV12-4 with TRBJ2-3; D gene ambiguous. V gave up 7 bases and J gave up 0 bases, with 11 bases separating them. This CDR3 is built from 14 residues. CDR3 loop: CASTPAISTDTQYF. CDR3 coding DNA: TGTGCCAGCACTCCGGCCATTAGCACAGATACGCAGTATTTT.

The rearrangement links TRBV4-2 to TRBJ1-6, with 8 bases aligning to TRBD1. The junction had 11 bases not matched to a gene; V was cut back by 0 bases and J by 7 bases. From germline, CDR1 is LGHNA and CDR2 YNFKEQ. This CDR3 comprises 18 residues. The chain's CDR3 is CASSQDSGQGVWNSPLHF. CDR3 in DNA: TGTGCCAGCAGCCAAGATTCCGGACAGGGAGTATGGAATTCACCCCTCCACTTT.

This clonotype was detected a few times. CDR3 bases: TGTGCCAGCAGCTTGAGTGGGGGGGAGTCCCATGAGCAGTTCTTC. Protein sequence: CASSLSGGESHEQFF. The rearrangement uses TRBV7-2 and TRBJ2-1; 7 bases align to TRBD2. This CDR3 has 15 residues. J lost 8 bases, V lost 3 bases, and 10 bases had no gene match. The germline gives CDR1 SGHTA, CDR2 FQGNSA.

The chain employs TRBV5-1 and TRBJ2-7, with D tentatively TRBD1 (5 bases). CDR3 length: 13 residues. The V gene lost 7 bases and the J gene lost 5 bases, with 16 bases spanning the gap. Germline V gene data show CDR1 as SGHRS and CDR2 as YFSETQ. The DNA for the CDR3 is TGCGCCAGCGCCAACCAGGGTTCCGACGAGCAGTACTTC. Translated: CASANQGSDEQYF. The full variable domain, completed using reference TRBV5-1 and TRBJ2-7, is KAGVTQTPRYLIKTRGQQVTLSCSPISGHRSVSWYQQTPGQGLQFLFEYFSETQRNKGNFPGRFSGRQFSNSRSEMNVSTLELGDSALYLCASANQGSDEQYFGPGTRLTVT.

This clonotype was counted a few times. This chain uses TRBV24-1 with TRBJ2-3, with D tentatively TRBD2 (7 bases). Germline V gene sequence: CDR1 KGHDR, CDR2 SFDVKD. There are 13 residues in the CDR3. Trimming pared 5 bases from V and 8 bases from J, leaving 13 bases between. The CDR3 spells CATSGGGGSTQYF. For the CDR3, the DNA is TGTGCCACCAGTGGAGGGGGGGGCTCTACGCAGTATTTT.

CDR3: CSAGRLPEQYF. In DNA, the CDR3 is TGCAGTGCAGGACGGCTACCCGAGCAGTACTTC. V and J are TRBV20-1 and TRBJ2-7, with D unresolved. V lost 6 bases to trimming and J lost 6 bases, with 12 bases between them. The CDR3 has 11 residues. Looked up from germline, CDR1 is DFQATT and CDR2 is SNEGSKA (reference sequence).

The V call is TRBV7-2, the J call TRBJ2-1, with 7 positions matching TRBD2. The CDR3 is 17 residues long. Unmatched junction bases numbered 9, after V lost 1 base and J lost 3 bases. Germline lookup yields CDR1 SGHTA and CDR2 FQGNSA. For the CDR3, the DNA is TGTGCCAGCAGCTTAGTACACCAGCGGGGATACTACAATGAGCAGTTCTTC. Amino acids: CASSLVHQRGYYNEQFF. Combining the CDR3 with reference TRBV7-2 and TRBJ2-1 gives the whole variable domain GAGVSQSPSNKVTEKGKDVELRCDPISGHTALYWYRQSLGQGLEFLIYFQGNSAPDKSGLPSDRFSAERTGGSVSTLTIQRTQQEDSAVYLCASSLVHQRGYYNEQFFGPGTRLTVL.

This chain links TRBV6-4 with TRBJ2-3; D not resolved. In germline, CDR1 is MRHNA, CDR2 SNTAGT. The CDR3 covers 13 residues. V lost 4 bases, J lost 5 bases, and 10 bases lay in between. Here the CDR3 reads CASSVAAGDTQYF. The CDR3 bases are TGTGCCAGCAGTGTTGCGGCCGGAGATACGCAGTATTTT.

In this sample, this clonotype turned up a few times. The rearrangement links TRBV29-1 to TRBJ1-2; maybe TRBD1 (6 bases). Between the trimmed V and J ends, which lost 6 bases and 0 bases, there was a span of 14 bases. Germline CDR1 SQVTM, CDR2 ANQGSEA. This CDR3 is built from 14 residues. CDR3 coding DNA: TGCAGCGTGGCCCGGCAGGGGCCTAACTATGGCTACACCTTC. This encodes CSVARQGPNYGYTF.

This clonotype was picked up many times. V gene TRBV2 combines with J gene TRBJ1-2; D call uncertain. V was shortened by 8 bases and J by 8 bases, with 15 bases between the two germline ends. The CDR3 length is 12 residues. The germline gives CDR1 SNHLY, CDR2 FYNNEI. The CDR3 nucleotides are TGTGCCAGCGGATGGACTTTGGGGGGCTACACCTTC. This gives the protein CASGWTLGGYTF.

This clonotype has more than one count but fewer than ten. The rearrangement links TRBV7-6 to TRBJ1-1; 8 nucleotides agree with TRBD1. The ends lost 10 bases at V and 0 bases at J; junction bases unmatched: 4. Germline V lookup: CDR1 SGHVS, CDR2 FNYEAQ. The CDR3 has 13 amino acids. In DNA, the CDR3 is TGTGCCACTTCGACAGGGGTGAACACTGAAGCTTTCTTT. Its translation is CATSTGVNTEAFF.

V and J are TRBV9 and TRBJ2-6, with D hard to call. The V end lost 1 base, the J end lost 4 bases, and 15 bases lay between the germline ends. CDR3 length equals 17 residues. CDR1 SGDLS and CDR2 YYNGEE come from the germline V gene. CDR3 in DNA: TGTGCCAGCAGCGTATTAGCCTGGACCGCCGGGGCCAACGTCCTGACTTTC. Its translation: CASSVLAWTAGANVLTF.